This is a list of T cell receptor beta chains from one sample in a study of response to subunit inactivated influenza vaccine. Using its own MiXCR run on the RT-PCR reads, TCRdb lists one record per CDR3 protein. The data contain around 850,000 distinct CDR3 sequences, roughly 18% of them singletons. The sample consisted of PBMCs from blood, taken roughly 5 days after vaccination. The receptor source for this set is a middle-aged man who received an inactivated influenza vaccine. CDR3s include the opening cysteine and the closing phenylalanine or tryptophan. The D gene is left open where the match is weak. Clone size is given for some rows only: seen once, a few or many times, or a class if the clone is expanded.

DNA: TGTGCCAGCAGCTTTAAAATCTCAGGACAGCCGCTCTACGAGCAGTACTTC
CDR3: CASSFKISGQPLYEQYF
D: .
length: 17
J: TRBJ2-7
V: TRBV5-5
size: .

DNA: TGTGCCAGCAGAAGGCGGTTGGGCCGGGACTTCGATGACAATGAGCAGTTCTTC
CDR3: CASRRRLGRDFDDNEQFF
D: .
length: 18
J: TRBJ2-1
V: TRBV11-2
size: few

DNA: TGTTCCCCAGGGGTCCATAATTCACCCCTCCACTTT
CDR3: CSPGVHNSPLHF
D: .
length: 12
J: TRBJ1-6
V: TRBV27
size: few

DNA: TGTGCCAGCAGCGGATCCCTCACCGATCCAACTAATGAAAAACTGTTTTTT
CDR3: CASSGSLTDPTNEKLFF
D: .
length: 17
J: TRBJ1-4
V: TRBV4-2
size: .

DNA: TGTGCCAGCAAAGCCCTATCCACTAGCGGGGGCCACGACAATGAGCAGTTCTTC
CDR3: CASKALSTSGGHDNEQFF
D: TRBD2
length: 18
J: TRBJ2-1
V: TRBV11-2
size: few

DNA: TGCGCCAGCAGCTTGCTAGCGGGGTCTCTGAACGAGCAGTACTTC
CDR3: CASSLLAGSLNEQYF
D: TRBD2
length: 15
J: TRBJ2-7
V: TRBV5-1
size: few

DNA: TGTGCCGGGGGACAGGGACCTGGGGCCCAGCATTTT
CDR3: CAGGQGPGAQHF
D: .
length: 12
J: TRBJ1-5
V: TRBV21-1
size: .

DNA: TGTGCCAGCAGTTACGGGACAGGGGACAATCAGCCCCAGCATTTT
CDR3: CASSYGTGDNQPQHF
D: TRBD1
length: 15
J: TRBJ1-5
V: TRBV6-5
size: .

DNA: TGTGCCAGCATGGCAGGGCACGATAGCAATCAGCCCCAGCATTTT
CDR3: CASMAGHDSNQPQHF
D: .
length: 15
J: TRBJ1-5
V: TRBV12-3/TRBV12-4
size: many

DNA: TGTGCCATCTCTAACTCCAGGGGTAGTGCCGGGGAGCTGTTTTTT
CDR3: CAISNSRGSAGELFF
D: .
length: 15
J: TRBJ2-2
V: TRBV10-3
size: few

DNA: TGCGCCAGCAGCTCCCGCCCAGCAGACACAGATACGCAGTATTTT
CDR3: CASSSRPADTDTQYF
D: .
length: 15
J: TRBJ2-3
V: TRBV5-1
size: many

DNA: TGTGCCAGCAGCTCCACAGGGATTGAGACCCAGTACTTC
CDR3: CASSSTGIETQYF
D: .
length: 13
J: TRBJ2-5
V: TRBV11-2
size: few

DNA: TGTGCCAGCAGTTTAAGGGCTAGTGAACAGACCGGGGAGCTGTTTTTT
CDR3: CASSLRASEQTGELFF
D: .
length: 16
J: TRBJ2-2
V: TRBV3-1
size: many

DNA: TGTGCCAGCACCTGGGGACTTACAAATCAGCCCCAGCATTTT
CDR3: CASTWGLTNQPQHF
D: .
length: 14
J: TRBJ1-5
V: TRBV12-3/TRBV12-4
size: few

DNA: TGCAGTGCTAGGAGGACTAGCGGATCCGAGCAGTACTTC
CDR3: CSARRTSGSEQYF
D: TRBD2
length: 13
J: TRBJ2-7
V: TRBV20-1
size: .

DNA: TGTGCCATCAGTGAGGTCAAGGGCTCCGGGGCCCAGCATTTT
CDR3: CAISEVKGSGAQHF
D: .
length: 14
J: TRBJ1-5
V: TRBV10-3
size: .

DNA: TGTGCCAGCAGCAATCAGGTCCTCCTTGCCAAAGAGACCCAGTACTTC
CDR3: CASSNQVLLAKETQYF
D: .
length: 16
J: TRBJ2-5
V: TRBV21-1
size: .

DNA: TGCAGTGCTAGCTCCGGGACATCTATAAATTCACCCCTCCACTTT
CDR3: CSASSGTSINSPLHF
D: .
length: 15
J: TRBJ1-6
V: TRBV20-1
size: many

DNA: TGTGCCAGCAGCCAAGAATGGTCTTTTGACACTTCCTACGAGCAGTACTTC
CDR3: CASSQEWSFDTSYEQYF
D: .
length: 17
J: TRBJ2-7
V: TRBV14
size: few

DNA: TGTGCCAGCAGTCAACGTCCTTATTGGACTGAAGTTTTCTTT
CDR3: CASSQRPYWTEVFF
D: .
length: 14
J: TRBJ1-1
V: TRBV28
size: .

DNA: TGTGCCAGCAGCCAAGATCTGGACAGCACAGATACGCAGTATTTT
CDR3: CASSQDLDSTDTQYF
D: .
length: 15
J: TRBJ2-3
V: TRBV4-2
size: few

DNA: TGTGCCAGCAGTTTAGCGCAGGGGCGGTCACCCCTCCACTTT
CDR3: CASSLAQGRSPLHF
D: .
length: 14
J: TRBJ1-6
V: TRBV12-3/TRBV12-4
size: few

DNA: TGCAGCGTCAGAGTAATGAACACTGAAGCTTTCTTT
CDR3: CSVRVMNTEAFF
D: .
length: 12
J: TRBJ1-1
V: TRBV29-1
size: .

DNA: TGTGCCAGCAGCCCTGACAGGGGCTGGAATGAGCAGTTCTTC
CDR3: CASSPDRGWNEQFF
D: TRBD1
length: 14
J: TRBJ2-1
V: TRBV7-9
size: .

DNA: TGTGCCAGCAGCTTGGGGGAAGGACTAGCTGATTTCTTC
CDR3: CASSLGEGLADFF
D: TRBD2
length: 13
J: TRBJ2-1
V: TRBV7-6
size: few

DNA: TGTGCCACCAGTGATTCCACAGGGGGCAGGTTTGAAGCTTTCTTT
CDR3: CATSDSTGGRFEAFF
D: TRBD1
length: 15
J: TRBJ1-1
V: TRBV24-1
size: few

DNA: TGTGCCAGCAGCAAAACGGGACAGGGCAAGACCCAGTACTTC
CDR3: CASSKTGQGKTQYF
D: TRBD1
length: 14
J: TRBJ2-5
V: TRBV7-6
size: few

DNA: TGTGCCAGCAGTTACAGGGAAGGTGAGACTGAAGCTTTCTTT
CDR3: CASSYREGETEAFF
D: .
length: 14
J: TRBJ1-1
V: TRBV6-5
size: few

DNA: TGTGCCTGGACCGGACAGGAGGGGATCTACGAGCAGTACTTC
CDR3: CAWTGQEGIYEQYF
D: .
length: 14
J: TRBJ2-7
V: TRBV30
size: .

DNA: TGTGCCAGCAGACATTCGACCGGCGGGGAGCTGTTTTTT
CDR3: CASRHSTGGELFF
D: .
length: 13
J: TRBJ2-2
V: TRBV27
size: .